This T cell receptor (beta chain) was observed in a study of regulatory T cells in long-lasting Graves disease. Time point defined: newly diagnosed GD, antithyroid drugs for less than 3 months. PBMC RNA was the source of the TCR library. American Thyroid Association guidelines served as the basis for diagnosing Graves' disease. The sample holds a few counts of this clonotype. The CDR3 has 14 amino acids. The V end lost 5 bases, the J end lost 6 bases, and 16 bases lay between the germline ends. Germline V lookup: CDR1 SGHDN, CDR2 FVKESK. For TCR beta, libraries came from iRepertoire HTBI primers and Arm-PCR of CDR3 regions. In the source study's methods: Sample data revealed fewer than 70 TRBV and under 15 TRBJ segments. In TCRdb, the multiplex PCR reads were re-called with MiXCR into one record per CDR3 protein. TCRdb's processing, not the authors', yielded these V and J calls. The top ten hold roughly 15% of the sample, which has some 250,000 distinct CDR3 sequences, 15% to 20% seen once.

This sample also belongs to another study, concerning T cells in Graves' hyperthyroidism and ophthalmopathy. As that report states: Using the HTBI primer set, a first-round RT-PCR was run on the TCR CDR3.

The sequence came from a woman in her twenties or thirties with Graves disease. Material: peripheral blood mononuclear cells (PBMCs), obtained at new diagnosis, from a patient treated with antithyroid drugs. The chain joins TRBV14 to TRBJ1-1; perhaps TRBD1 as D (5 bases). The CDR3 region is CASSYGQGSSEAFF. The CDR3, as DNA: TGTGCCAGCAGCTACGGGCAGGGTTCCTCTGAAGCTTTCTTT. Filled out from reference TRBV14 and TRBJ1-1, the complete variable domain reads EAGVTQFPSHSVIEKGQTVTLRCDPISGHDNLYWYRRVMGKEIKFLLHFVKESKQDESGMPNNRFLAERTGGTYSTLKVQPAELEDSGVYFCASSYGQGSSEAFFGQGTRLTVV.